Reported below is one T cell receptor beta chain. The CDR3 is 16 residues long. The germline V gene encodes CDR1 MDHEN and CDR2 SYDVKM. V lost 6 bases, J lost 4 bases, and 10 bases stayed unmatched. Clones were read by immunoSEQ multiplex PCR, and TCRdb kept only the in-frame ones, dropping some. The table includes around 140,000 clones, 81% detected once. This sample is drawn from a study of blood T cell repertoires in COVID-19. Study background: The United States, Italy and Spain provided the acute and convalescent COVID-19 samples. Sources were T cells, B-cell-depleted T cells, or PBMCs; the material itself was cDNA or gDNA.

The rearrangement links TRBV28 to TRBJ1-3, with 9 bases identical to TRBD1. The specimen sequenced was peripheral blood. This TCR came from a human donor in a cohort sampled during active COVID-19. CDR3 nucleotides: TGTGCCAGCAGACCCGGGACAGGGAATTCAGGAAACACCATATATTTT. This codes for CASRPGTGNSGNTIYF.